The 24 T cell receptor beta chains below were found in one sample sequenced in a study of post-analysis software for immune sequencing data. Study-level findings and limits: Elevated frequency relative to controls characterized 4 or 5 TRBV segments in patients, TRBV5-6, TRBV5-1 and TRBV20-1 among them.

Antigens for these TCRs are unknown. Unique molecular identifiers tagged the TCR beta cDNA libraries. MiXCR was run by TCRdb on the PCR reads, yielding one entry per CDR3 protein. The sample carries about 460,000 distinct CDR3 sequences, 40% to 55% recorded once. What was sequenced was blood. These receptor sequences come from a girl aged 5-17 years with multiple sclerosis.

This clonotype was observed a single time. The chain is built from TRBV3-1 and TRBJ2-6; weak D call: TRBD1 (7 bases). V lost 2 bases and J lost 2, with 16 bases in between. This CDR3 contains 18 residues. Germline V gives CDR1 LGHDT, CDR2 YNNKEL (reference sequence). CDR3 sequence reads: CASSQRPGGTAGANVLTF. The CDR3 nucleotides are TGTGCCAGCAGCCAACGTCCAGGGGGGACTGCTGGGGCCAACGTCCTGACTTTC.

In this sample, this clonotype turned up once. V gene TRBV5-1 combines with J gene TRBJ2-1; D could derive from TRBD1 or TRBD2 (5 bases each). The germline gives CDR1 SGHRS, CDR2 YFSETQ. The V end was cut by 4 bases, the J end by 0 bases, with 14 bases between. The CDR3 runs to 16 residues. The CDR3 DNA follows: TGCGCCAGCAGCCTTGGGACCGACAGCTCCTACAATGAGCAGTTCTTC. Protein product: CASSLGTDSSYNEQFF.

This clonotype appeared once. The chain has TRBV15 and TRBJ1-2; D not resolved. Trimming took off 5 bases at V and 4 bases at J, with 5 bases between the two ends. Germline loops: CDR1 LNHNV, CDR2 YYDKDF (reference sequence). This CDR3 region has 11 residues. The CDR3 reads CATSGFYGYTF. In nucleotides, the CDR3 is TGTGCCACCAGCGGTTTCTATGGCTACACCTTC.

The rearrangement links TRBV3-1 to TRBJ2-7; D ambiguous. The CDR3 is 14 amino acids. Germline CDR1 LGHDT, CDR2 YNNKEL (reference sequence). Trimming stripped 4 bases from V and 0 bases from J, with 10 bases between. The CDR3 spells CASSPLPGSYEQYF. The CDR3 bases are TGTGCCAGCAGCCCCCTTCCAGGCTCCTACGAGCAGTACTTC.

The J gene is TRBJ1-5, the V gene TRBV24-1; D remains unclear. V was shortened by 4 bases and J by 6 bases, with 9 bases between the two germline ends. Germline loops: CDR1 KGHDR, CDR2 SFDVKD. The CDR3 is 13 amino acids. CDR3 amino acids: CATSEPGGQPQHF. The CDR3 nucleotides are TGTGCCACCAGTGAACCAGGAGGTCAGCCCCAGCATTTT.

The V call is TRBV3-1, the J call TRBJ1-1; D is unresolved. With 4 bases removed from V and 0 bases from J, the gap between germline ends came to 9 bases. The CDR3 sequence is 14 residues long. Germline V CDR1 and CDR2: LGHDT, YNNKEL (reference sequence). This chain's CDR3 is CASSPTSLNTEAFF. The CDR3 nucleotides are TGTGCCAGCAGCCCAACATCTCTGAACACTGAAGCTTTCTTT. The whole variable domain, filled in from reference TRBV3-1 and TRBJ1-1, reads DTAVSQTPKYLVTQMGNDKSIKCEQNLGHDTMYWYKQDSKKFLKIMFSYNNKELIINETVPNRFSPKSPDKAHLNLHINSLELGDSAVYFCASSPTSLNTEAFFGQGTRLTVV.

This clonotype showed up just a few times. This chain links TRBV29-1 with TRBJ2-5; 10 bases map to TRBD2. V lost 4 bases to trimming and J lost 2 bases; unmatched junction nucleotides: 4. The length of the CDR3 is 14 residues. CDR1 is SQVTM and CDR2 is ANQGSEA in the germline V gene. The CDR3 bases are TGCAGCGTTGGGGGACTAGCGAAACAAGAGACCCAGTACTTC. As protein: CSVGGLAKQETQYF.

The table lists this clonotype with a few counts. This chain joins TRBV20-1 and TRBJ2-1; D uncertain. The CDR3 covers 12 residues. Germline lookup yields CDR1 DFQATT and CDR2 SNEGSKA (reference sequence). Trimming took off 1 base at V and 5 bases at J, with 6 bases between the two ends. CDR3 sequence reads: CSARGQHNEQFF. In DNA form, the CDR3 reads TGCAGTGCTAGAGGTCAACACAATGAGCAGTTCTTC.

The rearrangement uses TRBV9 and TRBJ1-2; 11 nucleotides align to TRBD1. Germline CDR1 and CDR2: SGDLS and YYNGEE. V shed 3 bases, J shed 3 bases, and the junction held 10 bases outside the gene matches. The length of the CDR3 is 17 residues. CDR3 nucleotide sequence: TGTGCCAGCAGCGGGGATCGCTGGGGACAGGGGGACTATGGCTACACCTTC. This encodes CASSGDRWGQGDYGYTF. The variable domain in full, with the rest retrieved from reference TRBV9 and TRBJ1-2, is DSGVTQTPKHLITATGQRVTLRCSPRSGDLSVYWYQQSLDQGLQFLIQYYNGEERAKGNILERFSAQQFPDLHSELNLSSLELGDSALYFCASSGDRWGQGDYGYTFGSGTRLTVV.

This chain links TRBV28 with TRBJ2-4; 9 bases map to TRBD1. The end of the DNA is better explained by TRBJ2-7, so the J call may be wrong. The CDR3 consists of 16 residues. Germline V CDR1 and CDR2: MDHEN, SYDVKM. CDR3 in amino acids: CASSLGTGTGHYEQYF. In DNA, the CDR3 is TGTGCCAGCAGTTTAGGTACGGGGACAGGGCACTACGAGCAGTACTTC.

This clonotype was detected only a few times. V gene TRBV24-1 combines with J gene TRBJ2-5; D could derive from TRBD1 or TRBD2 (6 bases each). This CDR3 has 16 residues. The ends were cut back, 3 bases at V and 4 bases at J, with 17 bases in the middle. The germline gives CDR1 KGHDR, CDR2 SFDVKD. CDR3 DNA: TGTGCCACCAGTGATCCCTCCGGGGGCTCCAGAGAGACCCAGTACTTC. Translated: CATSDPSGGSRETQYF.

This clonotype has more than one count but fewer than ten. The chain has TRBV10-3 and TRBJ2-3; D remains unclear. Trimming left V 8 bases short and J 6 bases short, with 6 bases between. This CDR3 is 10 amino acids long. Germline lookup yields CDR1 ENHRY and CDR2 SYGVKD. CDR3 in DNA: TGTGCCATCCCAAATGATACGCAGTATTTT. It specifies CAIPNDTQYF.

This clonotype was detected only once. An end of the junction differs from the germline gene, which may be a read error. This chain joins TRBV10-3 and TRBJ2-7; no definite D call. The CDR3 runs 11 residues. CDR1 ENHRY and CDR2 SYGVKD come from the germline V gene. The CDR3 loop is CAIRDPHEQYF. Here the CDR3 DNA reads TGTGCCATCCGTGATCCCCACGAGCAGTACTTC.

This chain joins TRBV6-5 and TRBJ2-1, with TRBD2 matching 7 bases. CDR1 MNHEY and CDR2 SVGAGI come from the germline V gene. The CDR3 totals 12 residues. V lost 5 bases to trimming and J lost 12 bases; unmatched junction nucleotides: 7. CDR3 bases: TGTGCCAGCAGTGCCCTTGGGGGGGGGCAGTTCTTC. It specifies CASSALGGGQFF.

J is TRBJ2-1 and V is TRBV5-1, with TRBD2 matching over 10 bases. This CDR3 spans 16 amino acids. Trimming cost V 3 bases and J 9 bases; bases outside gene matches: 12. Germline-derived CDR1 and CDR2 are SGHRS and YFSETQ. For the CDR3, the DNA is TGCGCCAGCAGCTCGTTAGCGGGAGGTGCCGAGGGTGAGCAGTTCTTC. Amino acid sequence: CASSSLAGGAEGEQFF.

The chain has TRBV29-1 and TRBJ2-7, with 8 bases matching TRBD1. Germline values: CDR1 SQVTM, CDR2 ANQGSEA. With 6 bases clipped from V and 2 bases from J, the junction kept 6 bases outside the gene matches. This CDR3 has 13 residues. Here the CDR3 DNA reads TGCAGCGTGGAACAGGGGGTACCCTACGAGCAGTACTTC. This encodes CSVEQGVPYEQYF.

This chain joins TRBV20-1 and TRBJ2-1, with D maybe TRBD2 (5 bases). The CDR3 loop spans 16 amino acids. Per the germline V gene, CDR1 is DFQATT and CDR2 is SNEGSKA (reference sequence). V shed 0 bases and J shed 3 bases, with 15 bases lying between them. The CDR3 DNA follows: TGCAGTGCTAGAGATCGATACGGGGAAAGCTACAATGAGCAGTTCTTC. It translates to CSARDRYGESYNEQFF.

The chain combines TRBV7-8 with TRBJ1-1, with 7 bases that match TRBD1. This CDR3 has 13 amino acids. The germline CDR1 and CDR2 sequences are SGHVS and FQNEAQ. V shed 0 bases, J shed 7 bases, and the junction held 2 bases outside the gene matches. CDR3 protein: CASSLAWTGEAFF. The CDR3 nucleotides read TGTGCCAGCAGCTTAGCTTGGACAGGTGAAGCTTTCTTT.

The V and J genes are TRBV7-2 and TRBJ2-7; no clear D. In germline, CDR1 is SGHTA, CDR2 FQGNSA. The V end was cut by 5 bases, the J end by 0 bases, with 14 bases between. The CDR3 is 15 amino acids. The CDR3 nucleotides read TGTGCCAGCAGCAGCCGTGGAGAGAGCTCCTACGAGCAGTACTTC. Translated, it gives CASSSRGESSYEQYF. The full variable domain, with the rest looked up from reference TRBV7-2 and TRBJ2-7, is GAGVSQSPSNKVTEKGKDVELRCDPISGHTALYWYRQSLGQGLEFLIYFQGNSAPDKSGLPSDRFSAERTGGSVSTLTIQRTQQEDSAVYLCASSSRGESSYEQYFGPGTRLTVT.

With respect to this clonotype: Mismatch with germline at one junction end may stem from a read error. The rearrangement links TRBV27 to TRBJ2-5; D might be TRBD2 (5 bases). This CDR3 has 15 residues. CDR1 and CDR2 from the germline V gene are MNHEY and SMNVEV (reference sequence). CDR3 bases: TGTGCCAACAGTCCATCGACGGCCCCGTTTTGGGAGCAGTACTTC. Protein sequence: CANSPSTAPFWEQYF.

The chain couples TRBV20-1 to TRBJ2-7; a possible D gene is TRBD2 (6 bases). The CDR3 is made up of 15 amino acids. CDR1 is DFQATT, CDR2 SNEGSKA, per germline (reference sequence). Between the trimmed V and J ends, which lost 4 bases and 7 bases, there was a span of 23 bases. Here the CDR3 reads CSAKGRGSYGGEQYF. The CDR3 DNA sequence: TGCAGTGCTAAGGGTCGGGGTAGCTATGGGGGGGAGCAGTACTTC.

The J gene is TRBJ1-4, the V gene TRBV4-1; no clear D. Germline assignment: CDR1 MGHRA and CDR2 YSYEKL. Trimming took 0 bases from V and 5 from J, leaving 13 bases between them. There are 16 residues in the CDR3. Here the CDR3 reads CASSQEFVLGNEKLFF. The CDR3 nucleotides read TGCGCCAGCAGCCAAGAGTTCGTCTTGGGGAATGAAAAACTGTTTTTT.

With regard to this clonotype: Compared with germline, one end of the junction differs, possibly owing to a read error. For the CDR3, the DNA is TGTGCCACCAGTTTAGTGAGCGCTAGCTATGGCTACACCTTC. Translating it yields CATSLVSASYGYTF. The chain uses TRBV12-3 or TRBV12-4 and TRBJ1-2; no clear D. The CDR3 is made up of 14 amino acids.

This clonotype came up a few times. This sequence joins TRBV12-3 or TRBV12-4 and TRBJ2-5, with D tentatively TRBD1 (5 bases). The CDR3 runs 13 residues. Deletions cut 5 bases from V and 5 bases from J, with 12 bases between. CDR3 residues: CASSPRVGETQYF. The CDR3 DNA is TGTGCCAGCAGTCCCAGGGTCGGGGAGACCCAGTACTTC.